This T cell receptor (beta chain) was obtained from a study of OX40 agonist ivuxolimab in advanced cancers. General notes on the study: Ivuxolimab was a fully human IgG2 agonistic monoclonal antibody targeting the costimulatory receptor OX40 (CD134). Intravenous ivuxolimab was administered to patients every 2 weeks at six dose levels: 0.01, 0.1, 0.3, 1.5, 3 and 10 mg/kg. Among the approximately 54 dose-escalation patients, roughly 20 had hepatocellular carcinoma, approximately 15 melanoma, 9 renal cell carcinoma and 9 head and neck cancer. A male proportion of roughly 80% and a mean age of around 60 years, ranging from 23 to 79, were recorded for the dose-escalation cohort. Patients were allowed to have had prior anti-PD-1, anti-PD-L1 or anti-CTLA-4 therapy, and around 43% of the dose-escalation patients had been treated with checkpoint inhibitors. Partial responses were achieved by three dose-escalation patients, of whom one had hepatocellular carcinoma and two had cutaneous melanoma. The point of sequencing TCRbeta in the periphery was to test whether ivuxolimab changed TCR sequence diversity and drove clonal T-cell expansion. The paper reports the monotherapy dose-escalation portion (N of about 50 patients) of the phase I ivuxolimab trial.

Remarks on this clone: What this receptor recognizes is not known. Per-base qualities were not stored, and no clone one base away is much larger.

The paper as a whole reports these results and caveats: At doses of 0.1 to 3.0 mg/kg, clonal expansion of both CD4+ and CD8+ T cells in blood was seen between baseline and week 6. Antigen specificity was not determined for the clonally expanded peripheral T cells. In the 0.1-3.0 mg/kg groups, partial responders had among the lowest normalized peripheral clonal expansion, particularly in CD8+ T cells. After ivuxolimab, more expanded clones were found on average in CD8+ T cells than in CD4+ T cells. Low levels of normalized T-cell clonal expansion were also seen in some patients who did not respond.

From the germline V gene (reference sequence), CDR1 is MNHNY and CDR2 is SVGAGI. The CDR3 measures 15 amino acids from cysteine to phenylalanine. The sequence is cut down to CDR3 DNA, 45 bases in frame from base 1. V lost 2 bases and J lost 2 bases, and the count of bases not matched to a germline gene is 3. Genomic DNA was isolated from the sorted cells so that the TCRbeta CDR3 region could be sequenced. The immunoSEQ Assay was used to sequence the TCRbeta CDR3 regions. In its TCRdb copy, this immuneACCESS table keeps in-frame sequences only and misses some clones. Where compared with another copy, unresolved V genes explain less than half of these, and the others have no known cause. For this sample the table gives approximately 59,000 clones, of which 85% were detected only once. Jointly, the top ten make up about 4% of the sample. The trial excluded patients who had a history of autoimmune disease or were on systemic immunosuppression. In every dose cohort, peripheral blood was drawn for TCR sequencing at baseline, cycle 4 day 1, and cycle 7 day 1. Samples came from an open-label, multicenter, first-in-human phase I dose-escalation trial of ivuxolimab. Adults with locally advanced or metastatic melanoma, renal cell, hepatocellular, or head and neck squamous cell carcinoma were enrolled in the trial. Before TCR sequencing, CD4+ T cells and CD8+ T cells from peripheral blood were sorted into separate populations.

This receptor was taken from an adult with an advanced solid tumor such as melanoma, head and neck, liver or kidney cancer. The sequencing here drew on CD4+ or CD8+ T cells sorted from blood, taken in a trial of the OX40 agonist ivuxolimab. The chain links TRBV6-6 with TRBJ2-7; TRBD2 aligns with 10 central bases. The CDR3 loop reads CASSYELAGTYEQYF. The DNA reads TGTGCCAGCAGTTACGAACTAGCGGGGACCTACGAGCAGTACTTC.